This T cell receptor beta chain was observed in a study of patients and donors after allogeneic stem cell transplantation. Deletions cut 1 base from V and 0 bases from J, with 10 bases between. Per the germline V gene, CDR1 is LGHNA and CDR2 is YSLEER. CDR3 length equals 16 residues. From the RT-PCR reads, TCRdb called clonotypes with MiXCR, one entry per CDR3 protein. The sample includes 150,000 to 200,000 distinct CDR3 sequences, roughly 31% of them seen just once. The sequence came from a human donor who was either an allogeneic HSCT recipient or a stem cell or donor lymphocyte infusion donor (not recorded which). It is not recorded whose cells these are; they may come from a transplant donor. The chain carries TRBV4-3 and TRBJ2-1; perhaps TRBD2 as D (5 bases). Sample: blood, either unsorted or a sorted T cell fraction (not recorded which). DNA of the CDR3: TGCGCCAGCAGCCAAGTAGCGCAGAGCTCCTACAATGAGCAGTTCTTC. Amino acids: CASSQVAQSSYNEQFF.